The 11 T cell receptor beta chains below come from one sample, sequenced in a study of PD-1 blockade in classical Hodgkin lymphoma. Assay used: immunoSEQ multiplex PCR; TCRdb lists only in-frame clones, some missing. The sample shows about 860 clones, 69% of them seen only once. All patients experienced relapse after autologous stem cell transplantation, and brentuximab vedotin exposure was variable. Isolated CD8+ T cells were derived from thawed PBMCs through magnetic negative selection. The sequences come from CD8+ T cells from blood, collected at baseline. The receptors derive from a human donor with classical Hodgkin lymphoma.

The CDR3: CASFSGRAHNSPLHF. DNA of the CDR3: TGTGCCAGCTTTTCCGGCAGGGCACATAATTCACCCCTCCACTTT. The chain couples TRBV21-1 to TRBJ1-6; the table's D call, TRBD1, has no DNA check behind it. TRBV21-1 is termed a pseudogene. This CDR3 has 15 residues.

The chain recombines TRBV29-1 with TRBJ1-2; a weak D match, TRBD1 (5 bases). Trimming pared 1 base from V and 8 bases from J, leaving 14 bases between. Germline V gene lookup returns CDR1 SQVTM and CDR2 ANQGSEA. This CDR3 is 13 amino acids long. The CDR3 nucleotides read TGCAGCGTTGAAGGGGAGTGGGGGATAGGCTACACCTTC. Residues: CSVEGEWGIGYTF. The entire variable domain, with the rest obtained from reference TRBV29-1 and TRBJ1-2, is as follows: SAVISQKPSRDICQRGTSLTIQCQVDSQVTMMFWYRQQPGQSLTLIATANQGSEATYESGFVIDKFPISRPNLTFSTLTVSNMSPEDSSIYLCSVEGEWGIGYTFGSGTRLTVV.

The rearrangement uses TRBV11-2 and TRBJ2-2; D is perhaps TRBD2 (5 bases). Germline V lookup: CDR1 SGHAT, CDR2 FQNNGV. The CDR3 is made up of 15 amino acids. V shed 4 bases and J shed 6 bases, with 15 bases lying between them. The CDR3 sequence: CASSSGPAVPGELFF. CDR3 nucleotide sequence: TGTGCCAGCAGCTCAGGCCCAGCGGTTCCCGGGGAGCTGTTTTTT.

The chain recombines TRBV27 with TRBJ2-2, with TRBD1 matching over 7 bases. This CDR3 is built from 13 residues. The V and J ends lost 6 bases and 7 bases, in that order; junction bases with no gene match: 5. Germline values: CDR1 MNHEY, CDR2 SMNVEV (reference sequence). CDR3 sequence reads: CASRSTGIGELFF. CDR3 DNA: TGTGCCAGCAGATCGACAGGGATCGGGGAGCTGTTTTTT.

The chain employs TRBV27 and TRBJ2-7; no reliable D call. This CDR3 has 14 residues. Germline loops: CDR1 MNHEY, CDR2 SMNVEV (reference sequence). V gave up 3 bases and J gave up 3 bases, with 12 bases separating them. CDR3 bases: TGTGCCAGCAGTTTTCGATCCGTCGGCTACGAGCAGTACTTC. Translating it yields CASSFRSVGYEQYF.

This sequence joins TRBV6-6 and TRBJ2-7, with D maybe TRBD1 (5 bases). Trimming pared 5 bases from V and 3 bases from J, leaving 17 bases between. The CDR3 has 15 amino acids. CDR1 is MNHNY and CDR2 is SVGAGI in the germline V gene (reference sequence). CDR3 coding DNA: TGTGCCAGCAGTCCTTCCGACAGTTCGTTCTACGAGCAGTACTTC. As protein: CASSPSDSSFYEQYF.

In its sample, this clone was seen a few times. This sequence joins TRBV6-1 and TRBJ2-7; perhaps TRBD1 as D (5 bases). This CDR3 is built from 15 residues. The V end was cut by 5 bases, the J end by 3 bases, with 17 bases between. Germline V gene sequence: CDR1 MNHNS, CDR2 SASEGT. The CDR3 DNA reads as TGTGCCAGCAGTCCTTCCGACAGTTCGTTCTACGAGCAGTACTTC. Residues: CASSPSDSSFYEQYF.

J is TRBJ1-4 and V is TRBV4-1, with D perhaps matching TRBD1 (6 bases). CDR1 and CDR2 (germline): MGHRA, YSYEKL. The CDR3 contains 14 residues. Trimming stripped 4 bases from V and 5 bases from J, with 11 bases between. CDR3 amino acids: CASSPLDSNEKLFF. The CDR3 nucleotides are TGCGCCAGCAGCCCGCTGGACAGCAATGAAAAACTGTTTTTT.

V and J are TRBV7-9 and TRBJ2-1; D might be TRBD2 (5 bases). The CDR3 contains 15 residues. Germline lookup yields CDR1 SEHNR and CDR2 FQNEAQ (reference sequence). V lost 5 bases to trimming and J lost 2 bases, with 13 bases between them. The CDR3 bases are TGTGCCAGCAGCCCGCAAGCGGATCCCTACAATGAGCAGTTCTTC. This encodes CASSPQADPYNEQFF.

This clone was seen a handful of times. The V call is TRBV7-6, the J call TRBJ2-5; the match to TRBD2 covers 7 bases. V was pared by 0 bases and J by 1 base, with 5 bases of the junction left unmatched. Germline V gene sequence: CDR1 SGHVS, CDR2 FNYEAQ. The CDR3 extends over 16 amino acids. CDR3 sequence: CASSLAGGYIQETQYF. The CDR3 coding sequence is TGTGCCAGCAGCTTAGCGGGGGGGTATATCCAAGAGACCCAGTACTTC. Combining the CDR3 with reference TRBV7-6 and TRBJ2-5 gives the whole variable domain GAGVSQSPRYKVTKRGQDVALRCDPISGHVSLYWYRQALGQGPEFLTYFNYEAQQDKSGLPNDRFSAERPEGSISTLTIQRTEQRDSAMYRCASSLAGGYIQETQYFGPGTRLLVL.

The J gene is TRBJ2-5, the V gene TRBV30, with D perhaps TRBD1 (6 bases). The J call could be wrong; TRBJ2-7 is a better fit for the DNA end. The CDR3 covers 12 residues. Germline loops: CDR1 GTSNPN, CDR2 SVGIG (reference sequence). The CDR3 nucleotides are TGTGCCTGGAATTGGGGGCTGTACGAGCAGTACTTC. As protein: CAWNWGLYEQYF.